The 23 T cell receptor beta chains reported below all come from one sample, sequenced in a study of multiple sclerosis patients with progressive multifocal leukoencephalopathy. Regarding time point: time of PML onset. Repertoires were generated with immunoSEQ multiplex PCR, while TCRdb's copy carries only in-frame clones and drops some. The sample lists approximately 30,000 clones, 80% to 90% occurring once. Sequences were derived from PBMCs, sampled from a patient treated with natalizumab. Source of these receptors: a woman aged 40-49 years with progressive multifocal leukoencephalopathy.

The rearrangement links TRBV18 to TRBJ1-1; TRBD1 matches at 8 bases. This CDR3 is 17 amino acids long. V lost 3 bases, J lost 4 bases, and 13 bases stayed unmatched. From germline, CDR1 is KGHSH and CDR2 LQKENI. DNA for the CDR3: TGTGCCAGCTCACCCCTACTTTGGCCGACAGGGGCCACTGAAGCTTTCTTT. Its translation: CASSPLLWPTGATEAFF.

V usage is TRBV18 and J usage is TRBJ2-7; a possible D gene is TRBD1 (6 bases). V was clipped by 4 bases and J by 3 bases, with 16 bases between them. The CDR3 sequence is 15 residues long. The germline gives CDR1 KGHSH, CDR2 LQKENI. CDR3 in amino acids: CASSLSQTQGYEQYF. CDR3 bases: TGTGCCAGCTCACTTTCCCAAACACAGGGCTACGAGCAGTACTTC.

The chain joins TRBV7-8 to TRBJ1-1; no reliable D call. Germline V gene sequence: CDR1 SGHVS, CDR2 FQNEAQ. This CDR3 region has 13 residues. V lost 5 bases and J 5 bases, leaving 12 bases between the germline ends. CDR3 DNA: TGTGCCAGCAGCACACCGGCGAGGACTGAAGCTTTCTTT. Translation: CASSTPARTEAFF.

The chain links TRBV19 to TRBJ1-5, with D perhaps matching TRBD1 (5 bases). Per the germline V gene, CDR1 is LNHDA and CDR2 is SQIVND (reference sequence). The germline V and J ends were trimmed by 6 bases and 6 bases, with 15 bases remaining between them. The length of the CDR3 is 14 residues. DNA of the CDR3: TGTGCCAGTAGCAATAGGCAGGGCACTCAGCCCCAGCATTTT. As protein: CASSNRQGTQPQHF.

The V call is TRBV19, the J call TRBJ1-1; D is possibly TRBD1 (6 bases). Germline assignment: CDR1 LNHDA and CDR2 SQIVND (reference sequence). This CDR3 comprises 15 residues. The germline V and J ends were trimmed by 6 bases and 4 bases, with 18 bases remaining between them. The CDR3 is CASRAISQGVTEAFF. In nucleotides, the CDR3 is TGTGCCAGTAGAGCTATTTCACAGGGTGTCACTGAAGCTTTCTTT.

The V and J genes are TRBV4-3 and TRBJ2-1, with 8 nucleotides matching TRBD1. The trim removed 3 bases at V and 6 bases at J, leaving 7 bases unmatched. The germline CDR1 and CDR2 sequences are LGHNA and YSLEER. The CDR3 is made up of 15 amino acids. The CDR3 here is CASSQSQGARNEQFF. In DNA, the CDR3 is TGCGCCAGCAGCCAGTCCCAGGGGGCGCGCAATGAGCAGTTCTTC.

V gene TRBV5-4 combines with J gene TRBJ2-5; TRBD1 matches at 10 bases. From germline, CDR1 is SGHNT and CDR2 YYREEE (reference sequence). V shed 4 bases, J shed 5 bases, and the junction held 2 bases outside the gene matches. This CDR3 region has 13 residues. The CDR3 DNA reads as TGTGCCAGCAGCCGGACAGGGGGGGAGACCCAGTACTTC. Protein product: CASSRTGGETQYF.

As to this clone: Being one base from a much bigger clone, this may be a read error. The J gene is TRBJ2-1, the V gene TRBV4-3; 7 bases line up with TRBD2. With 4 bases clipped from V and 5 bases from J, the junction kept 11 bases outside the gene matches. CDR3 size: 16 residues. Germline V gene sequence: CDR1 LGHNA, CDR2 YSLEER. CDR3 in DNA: TGCGCCAGCAGCCCAGATGGGGGGGGGTACAACAATGAGCAGTTCTTC. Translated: CASSPDGGGYNNEQFF.

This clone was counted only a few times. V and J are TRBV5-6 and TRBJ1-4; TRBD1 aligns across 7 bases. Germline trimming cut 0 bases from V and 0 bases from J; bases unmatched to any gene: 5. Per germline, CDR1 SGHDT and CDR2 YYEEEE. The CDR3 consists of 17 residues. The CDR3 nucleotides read TGTGCCAGCAGCTTGGGGGGGACAGTTGCAACTAATGAAAAACTGTTTTTT. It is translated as CASSLGGTVATNEKLFF.

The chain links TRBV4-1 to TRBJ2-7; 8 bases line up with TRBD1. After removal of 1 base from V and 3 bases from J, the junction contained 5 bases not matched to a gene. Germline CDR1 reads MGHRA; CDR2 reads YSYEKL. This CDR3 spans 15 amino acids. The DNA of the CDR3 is TGCGCCAGCAGCCAAGGTCAGGGGGCGGTCTACGAGCAGTACTTC. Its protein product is CASSQGQGAVYEQYF.

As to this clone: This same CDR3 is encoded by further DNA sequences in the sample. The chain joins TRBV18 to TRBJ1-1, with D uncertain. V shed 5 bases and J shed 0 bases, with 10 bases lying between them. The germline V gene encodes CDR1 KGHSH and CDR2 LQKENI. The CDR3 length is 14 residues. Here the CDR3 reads CASSAAILNTEAFF. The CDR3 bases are TGTGCCAGCTCAGCAGCTATTTTGAACACTGAAGCTTTCTTT.

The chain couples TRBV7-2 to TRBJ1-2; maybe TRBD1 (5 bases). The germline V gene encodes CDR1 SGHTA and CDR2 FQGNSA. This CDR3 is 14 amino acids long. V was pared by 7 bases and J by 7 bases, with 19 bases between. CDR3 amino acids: CASTPPGIGAGYTF. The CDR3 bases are TGTGCCAGCACTCCTCCCGGGATCGGGGCTGGCTACACCTTC.

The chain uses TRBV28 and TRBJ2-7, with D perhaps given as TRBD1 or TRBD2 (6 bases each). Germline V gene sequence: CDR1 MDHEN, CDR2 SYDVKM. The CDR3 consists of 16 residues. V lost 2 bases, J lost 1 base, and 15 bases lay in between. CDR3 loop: CASSLGWGAPSYEQYF. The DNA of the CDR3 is TGTGCCAGCAGTTTAGGGTGGGGGGCCCCTTCCTACGAGCAGTACTTC.

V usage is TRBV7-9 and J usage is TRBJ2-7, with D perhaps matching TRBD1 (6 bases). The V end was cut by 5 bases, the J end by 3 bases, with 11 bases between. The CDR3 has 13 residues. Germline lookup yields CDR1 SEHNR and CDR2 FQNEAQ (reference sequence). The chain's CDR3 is CASSTRGSYEQYF. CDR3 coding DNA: TGTGCCAGCAGCACCAGGGGTAGCTACGAGCAGTACTTC.

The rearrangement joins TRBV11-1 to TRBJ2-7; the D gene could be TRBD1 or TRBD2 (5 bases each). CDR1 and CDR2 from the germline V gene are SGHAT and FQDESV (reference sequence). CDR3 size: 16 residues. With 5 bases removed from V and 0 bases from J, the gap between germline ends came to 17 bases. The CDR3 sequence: CASSLRRDRSSYEQYF. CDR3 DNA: TGTGCCAGCAGCCTCCGAAGGGACCGAAGCTCCTACGAGCAGTACTTC.

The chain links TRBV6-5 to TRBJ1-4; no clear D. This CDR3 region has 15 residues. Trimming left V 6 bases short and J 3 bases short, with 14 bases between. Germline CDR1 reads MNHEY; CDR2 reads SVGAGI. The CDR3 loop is CASRPHGRANEKLFF. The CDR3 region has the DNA TGTGCCAGCAGACCCCACGGGCGGGCTAATGAAAAACTGTTTTTT.

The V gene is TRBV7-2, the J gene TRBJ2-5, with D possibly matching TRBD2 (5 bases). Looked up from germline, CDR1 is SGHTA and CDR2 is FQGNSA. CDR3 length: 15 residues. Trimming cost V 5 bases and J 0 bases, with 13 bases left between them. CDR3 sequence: CASSPQSRDQETQYF. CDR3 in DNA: TGTGCCAGCAGCCCACAGTCGAGGGACCAAGAGACCCAGTACTTC.

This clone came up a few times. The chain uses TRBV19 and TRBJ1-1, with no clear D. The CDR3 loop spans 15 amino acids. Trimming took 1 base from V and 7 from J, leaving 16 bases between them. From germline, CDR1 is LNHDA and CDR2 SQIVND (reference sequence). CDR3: CASSIGNRKAFEAFF. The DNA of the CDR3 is TGTGCCAGTAGTATAGGCAATCGGAAGGCCTTTGAAGCTTTCTTT. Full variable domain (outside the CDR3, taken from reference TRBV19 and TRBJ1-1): DGGITQSPKYLFRKEGQNVTLSCEQNLNHDAMYWYRQDPGQGLRLIYYSQIVNDFQKGDIAEGYSVSREKKESFPLTVTSAQKNPTAFYLCASSIGNRKAFEAFFGQGTRLTVV.

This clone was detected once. The CDR3 here is CASSQDLRGYGYTF. Written as DNA, the CDR3 is TGCGCCAGCAGCCAAGATCTACGGGGCTATGGCTACACCTTC. The chain joins TRBV4-3 to TRBJ1-2; D call uncertain. Trimming removed 0 bases from V and 4 bases from J, with 9 bases in between. Germline V lookup: CDR1 LGHNA, CDR2 YSLEER. The CDR3 has 14 residues.

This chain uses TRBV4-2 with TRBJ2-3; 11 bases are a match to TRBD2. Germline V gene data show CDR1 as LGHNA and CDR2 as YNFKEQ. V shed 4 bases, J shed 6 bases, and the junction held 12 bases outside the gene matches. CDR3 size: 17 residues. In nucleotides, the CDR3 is TGTGCCAGCAGCCCCCGAGGGACTAGCGGCTGGCAGGATACGCAGTATTTT. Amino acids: CASSPRGTSGWQDTQYF.

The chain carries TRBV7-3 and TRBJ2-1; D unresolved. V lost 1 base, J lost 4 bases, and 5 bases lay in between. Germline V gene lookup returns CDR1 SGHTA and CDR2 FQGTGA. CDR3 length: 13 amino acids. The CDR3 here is CASSLRDYNEQFF. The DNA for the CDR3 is TGTGCCAGCAGCTTAAGGGATTACAATGAGCAGTTCTTC.

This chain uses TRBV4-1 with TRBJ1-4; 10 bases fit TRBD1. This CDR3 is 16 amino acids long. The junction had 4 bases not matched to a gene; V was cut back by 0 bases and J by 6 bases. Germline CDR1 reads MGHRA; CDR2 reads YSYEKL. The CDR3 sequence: CASSQDTGTGDEKLFF. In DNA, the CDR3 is TGCGCCAGCAGCCAAGATACCGGGACAGGGGATGAAAAACTGTTTTTT.

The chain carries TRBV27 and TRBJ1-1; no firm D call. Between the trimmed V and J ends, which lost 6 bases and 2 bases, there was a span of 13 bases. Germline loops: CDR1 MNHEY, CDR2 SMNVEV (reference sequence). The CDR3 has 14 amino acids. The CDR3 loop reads CASSHNGFNTEAFF. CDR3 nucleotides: TGTGCCAGCAGCCACAATGGTTTTAACACTGAAGCTTTCTTT.